Listed here are 26 T cell receptor beta chains from one sample, sequenced in a study of blood T cell repertoires in COVID-19. Produced via immunoSEQ multiplex PCR; TCRdb's table is partial and in-frame only. The sample carries about 190,000 clones, approximately 80% recorded once. Sequencing input: peripheral blood. These receptor sequences come from a woman between 45 and 65 years old with acute or convalescent COVID-19.

The chain uses TRBV9 and TRBJ2-1; TRBD1 aligns across 7 bases. Trimming removed 3 bases from V and 5 bases from J; junction bases left unmatched: 8. The CDR3 is 15 residues long. Per germline, CDR1 SGDLS and CDR2 YYNGEE. The DNA for the CDR3 is TGTGCCAGCAGCGCTCGGACAGGACGAAACAATGAGCAGTTCTTC. It translates to CASSARTGRNNEQFF.

The rearrangement links TRBV11-2 to TRBJ2-5, with 9 positions matching TRBD1. Trimming took 11 bases from V and 5 from J; bases not matched to a gene: 9. CDR1 is SGHAT and CDR2 is FQNNGV in the germline V gene. The CDR3 is 13 amino acids. DNA of the CDR3: TGTGCCGGTCGGACAGGGGATAAGGAGACCCAGTACTTC. It yields the protein CAGRTGDKETQYF.

The chain is built from TRBV11-2 and TRBJ2-7, with D perhaps matching TRBD1 (7 bases). Germline V gene sequence: CDR1 SGHAT, CDR2 FQNNGV. The ends were cut back, 5 bases at V and 2 bases at J, with 19 bases in the middle. The CDR3 loop spans 16 amino acids. The CDR3 loop reads CASSAGITGVAYEQYF. Here the CDR3 DNA reads TGTGCCAGCAGCGCGGGGATTACAGGGGTTGCCTACGAGCAGTACTTC.

This clone was observed once. The chain employs TRBV19 and TRBJ2-1, with TRBD2 identical over 7 bases. V shed 7 bases, J shed 4 bases, and the junction held 10 bases outside the gene matches. This CDR3 is 15 amino acids long. CDR1 and CDR2 (germline): LNHDA, SQIVND (reference sequence). CDR3 nucleotides: TGTGCCAGTACCATCCCTGGACTAGATTACAATGAGCAGTTCTTC. Translation gives CASTIPGLDYNEQFF.

The rearrangement uses TRBV3-1 (or the pseudogene TRBV3-2) and TRBJ1-2; the match to TRBD1 covers 8 bases. The J segment lost 0 bases and the V segment lost 6 bases, leaving 6 bases of the junction unmatched. Germline loops: CDR1 LGHDT, CDR2 YNNKEL (reference sequence). CDR3 length: 15 residues. CDR3 region: CASSRSGGTNYGYTF. The CDR3 DNA follows: TGTGCCAGCAGTCGATCAGGGGGCACTAACTATGGCTACACCTTC.

The chain couples TRBV18 to TRBJ1-5, with D possibly being TRBD1 (5 bases). The CDR3 is 13 amino acids. Germline CDR1 reads KGHSH; CDR2 reads LQKENI. Trimming cost V 5 bases and J 5 bases, with 10 bases left between them. CDR3 amino acids: CASSTSTDQPQHF. Written as DNA, the CDR3 is TGTGCCAGCTCAACCTCGACAGATCAGCCCCAGCATTTT.

CDR3 sequence: CASSPEGSGRSETQYF. As DNA, the CDR3 is TGTGCCAGCAGTCCCGAGGGGAGCGGGAGGAGCGAGACCCAGTACTTC. The rearrangement links TRBV28 to TRBJ2-5; 9 bases match TRBD2. CDR1 is MDHEN, CDR2 SYDVKM, per germline. The junction had 12 bases not matched to a gene; V was cut back by 5 bases and J by 5 bases. The CDR3 loop spans 16 amino acids.

V usage is TRBV19 and J usage is TRBJ2-7, with 7 bases that match TRBD2. Germline V gives CDR1 LNHDA, CDR2 SQIVND (reference sequence). CDR3 length equals 17 residues. V lost 1 base, J lost 0 bases, and 9 bases stayed unmatched. CDR3 coding DNA: TGTGCCAGTAGTATAGCCGGGAGCGGGACGGCCTCCTACGAGCAGTACTTC. This gives the protein CASSIAGSGTASYEQYF.

V gene TRBV6-2 or TRBV6-3 combines with J gene TRBJ1-1; D is perhaps TRBD1 (6 bases). This CDR3 region has 14 residues. CDR1 MNHEY and CDR2 SVGEGT come from the germline V gene. Trimming removed 6 bases from V and 11 bases from J, with 22 bases in between. The CDR3 region has the DNA TGTGCCAGCAGCCCAAACAGAGGGGGGGTGAACGCTTTCTTT. Its translation: CASSPNRGGVNAFF.

Only a few counts were recorded for this clone. J is TRBJ1-6 and V is TRBV19; no clear D. CDR1 is LNHDA and CDR2 is SQIVND in the germline V gene (reference sequence). V lost 5 bases and J lost 0, with 14 bases in between. There are 17 residues in the CDR3. CDR3 sequence reads: CASSRLRGSSYNSPLHF. In nucleotides, the CDR3 is TGTGCCAGTAGTCGACTGCGTGGGAGCTCCTATAATTCACCCCTCCACTTT.

The chain carries TRBV19 and TRBJ2-5; 7 nucleotides align to TRBD2. This CDR3 region has 15 residues. After removal of 4 bases from V and 1 base from J, the junction contained 6 bases not matched to a gene. The germline V gene encodes CDR1 LNHDA and CDR2 SQIVND (reference sequence). The CDR3 DNA reads as TGTGCCAGTAGTACAGTATCGGGAGGCCAAGAGACCCAGTACTTC. Translating gives CASSTVSGGQETQYF.

The gene calls are TRBV7-9 and TRBJ2-2; D might be TRBD1 (5 bases). V lost 3 bases, J lost 4 bases, and 15 bases lay in between. Germline V gene sequence: CDR1 SEHNR, CDR2 FQNEAQ (reference sequence). The CDR3 spans 16 residues. CDR3 in DNA: TGTGCCAGCAGCTTCAAAGGGGATTCCGTCACCGGGGAGCTGTTTTTT. Amino acid sequence: CASSFKGDSVTGELFF.

The chain employs TRBV18 and TRBJ2-7; no clear D. This CDR3 has 14 residues. V was pared by 2 bases and J by 2 bases, with 10 bases between. Germline CDR1 is KGHSH and CDR2 is LQKENI. CDR3 amino acids: CASSPSRGTYEQYF. DNA of the CDR3: TGTGCCAGCTCACCAAGCCGAGGAACCTACGAGCAGTACTTC.

The chain has TRBV28 and TRBJ1-6; D ambiguous. V was shortened by 8 bases and J by 1 base, with 12 bases between the two germline ends. CDR1 is MDHEN and CDR2 is SYDVKM in the germline V gene. CDR3 length: 15 amino acids. CDR3 sequence reads: CASFLGGSYNSPLHF. The CDR3 nucleotides read TGTGCCAGCTTTCTGGGAGGGTCCTATAATTCACCCCTCCACTTT.

V is TRBV30 and J is TRBJ1-6, with D possibly matching TRBD1 (5 bases). The CDR3 contains 13 residues. V dropped 3 bases and J dropped 7 bases, with 10 bases sitting between them. Looked up from germline, CDR1 is GTSNPN and CDR2 is SVGIG (reference sequence). In DNA form, the CDR3 reads TGTGCCTGGAGGCTGGGGGGGAATTCACCCCTCCACTTT. Protein: CAWRLGGNSPLHF.

The chain recombines TRBV25-1 with TRBJ2-7; 7 nucleotides line up with TRBD1. Germline lookup yields CDR1 MGHDK and CDR2 SYGVNS. The CDR3 has 14 amino acids. J lost 4 bases, V lost 6 bases, and 9 bases had no gene match. The CDR3 bases are TGTGCCAGCAGCTTTACGGGACAGATTTACGAGCAGTACTTC. It is translated as CASSFTGQIYEQYF.

This clone was detected only a few times. The chain is built from TRBV24-1 and TRBJ2-1, with TRBD1 matching over 8 bases. The CDR3 contains 16 residues. V was pared by 5 bases and J by 4 bases, with 9 bases of the junction left unmatched. Germline values: CDR1 KGHDR, CDR2 SFDVKD. For the CDR3, the DNA is TGTGCCACCAGTGCGGAGACAGGGGCCTTATACAATGAGCAGTTCTTC. Translated, it gives CATSAETGALYNEQFF.

This clone was recorded a few times. The chain uses TRBV27 and TRBJ2-7, with a weak D call TRBD2 (6 bases). Germline lookup yields CDR1 MNHEY and CDR2 SMNVEV (reference sequence). The CDR3 totals 15 residues. V shed 8 bases and J shed 2 bases, with 19 bases lying between them. The CDR3 DNA sequence: TGTGCCAGCGGCCTTAACGGGGGAATGGCCTACGAGCAGTACTTC. Encoded protein: CASGLNGGMAYEQYF.

The chain carries TRBV6-5 and TRBJ2-7; TRBD1 matches at 9 bases. The germline gives CDR1 MNHEY, CDR2 SVGAGI. Unmatched junction bases numbered 8, after V lost 8 bases and J lost 6 bases. The CDR3 runs 13 residues. The CDR3 region has the DNA TGTGCCAGCGAAAGGGACAGGGTTGGCGAGCAGTACTTC. Its protein product is CASERDRVGEQYF.

V gene TRBV19 combines with J gene TRBJ2-7; the D is unclear. The CDR3 extends over 14 amino acids. V was shortened by 4 bases and J by 0 bases, with 10 bases between the two germline ends. The germline CDR1 and CDR2 sequences are LNHDA and SQIVND (reference sequence). In nucleotides, the CDR3 is TGTGCCAGTAGTAGAGTGGGCAGCTCCTACGAGCAGTACTTC. This translates into CASSRVGSSYEQYF.

This clone turned up a few times. This sequence joins TRBV7-2 and TRBJ2-3; possibly TRBD2 for D (5 bases). The V and J ends lost 5 bases and 14 bases respectively, with 23 bases between them. CDR3 length: 14 residues. Germline CDR1 reads SGHTA; CDR2 reads FQGNSA. CDR3 in DNA: TGTGCCAGCAGCAACGGACTTTGGGATACCTCCCCGTATTTT. Amino acid sequence: CASSNGLWDTSPYF.

The rearrangement joins TRBV19 to TRBJ1-3; D is ambiguous. With 10 bases removed from V and 1 base from J, the gap between germline ends came to 17 bases. Per the germline V gene, CDR1 is LNHDA and CDR2 is SQIVND (reference sequence). This CDR3 region has 15 residues. This chain's CDR3 is CATSFQGRSGNTIYF. CDR3 nucleotide sequence: TGTGCCACCTCATTCCAAGGGAGATCTGGAAACACCATATATTTT.

This chain connects TRBV28 to TRBJ2-3, with 7 nucleotides matching TRBD2. The V segment lost 4 bases and the J segment 3 bases; nucleotides outside the gene matches: 10. Germline CDR1 is MDHEN and CDR2 is SYDVKM. This CDR3 spans 16 amino acids. The CDR3 DNA is TGTGCCAGCAGTTACTGGGGGGGGACGAGGACAGATACGCAGTATTTT. This translates into CASSYWGGTRTDTQYF.

Points on this clone: The same CDR3 arises from other DNA sequences in this sample as well. The chain links TRBV27 to TRBJ1-1; unclear D gene. This CDR3 comprises 14 residues. Germline V gene data show CDR1 as MNHEY and CDR2 as SMNVEV (reference sequence). V lost 3 bases and J 1 base, leaving 9 bases between the germline ends. This CDR3 is CASSLVGGNTEAFF. The CDR3 nucleotides are TGTGCCAGCAGTTTGGTTGGAGGGAACACTGAAGCTTTCTTT.

The genes are TRBV15 and TRBJ2-3, with TRBD2 matching over 11 bases. The ends lost 3 bases at V and 6 bases at J; junction bases unmatched: 8. The CDR3 has 16 residues. Germline CDR1 and CDR2: LNHNV and YYDKDF (reference sequence). CDR3 DNA: TGTGCCACCAGCAGTCCTAGCGGGAGGTCATATGATACGCAGTATTTT. Protein product: CATSSPSGRSYDTQYF.

V usage is TRBV27 and J usage is TRBJ1-2; 8 nucleotides match TRBD1. The CDR3 is made up of 17 amino acids. J gave up 2 bases and V 0 bases, and 8 bases lay outside the gene matches. The germline V gene has CDR1 MNHEY and CDR2 SMNVEV (reference sequence). The CDR3 region has the DNA TGTGCCAGCAGTTTATCCCCAGGACAGGGTTTAAACTATGGCTACACCTTC. As protein: CASSLSPGQGLNYGYTF.